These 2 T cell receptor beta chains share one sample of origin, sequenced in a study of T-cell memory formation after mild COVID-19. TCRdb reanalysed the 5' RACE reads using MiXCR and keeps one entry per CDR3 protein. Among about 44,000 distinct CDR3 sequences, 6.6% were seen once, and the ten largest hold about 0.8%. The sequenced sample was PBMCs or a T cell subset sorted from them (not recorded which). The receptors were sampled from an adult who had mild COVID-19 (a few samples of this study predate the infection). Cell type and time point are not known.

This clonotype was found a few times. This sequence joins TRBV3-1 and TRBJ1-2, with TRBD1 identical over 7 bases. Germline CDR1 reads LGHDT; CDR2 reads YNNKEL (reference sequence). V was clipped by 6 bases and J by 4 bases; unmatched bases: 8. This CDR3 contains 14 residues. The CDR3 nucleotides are TGTGCCAGCAGTCTGCGGGCAGGGGGCTATGGCTACACCTTC. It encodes CASSLRAGGYGYTF.

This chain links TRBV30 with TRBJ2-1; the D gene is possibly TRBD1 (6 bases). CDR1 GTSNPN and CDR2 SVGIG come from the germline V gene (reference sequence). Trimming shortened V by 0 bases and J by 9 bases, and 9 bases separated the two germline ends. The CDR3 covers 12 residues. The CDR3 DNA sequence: TGTGCCTGGAGTGTTACAGGGTTTGAGCAGTTCTTC. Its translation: CAWSVTGFEQFF.